This T cell receptor beta chain was recovered during a study of blood T cell repertoires in COVID-19. As for the study in general: Samples taken during acute and convalescent COVID-19 were collected in the United States, Italy and Spain.

Germline-derived CDR1 and CDR2 are SGHRS and YFSETQ. This CDR3 region has 14 residues. Between the trimmed V and J ends, which lost 7 bases and 0 bases, there was a span of 13 bases. Authors' methods: Quantification of nucleated cells was approximated via reference gene primer amplification. Only in-frame clones appear in the TCRdb table, and some are missing; sequencing was by immunoSEQ multiplex PCR. From that table come the V and J calls and clone size; the DNA was used to work out D and trimming. The sample holds about 56,000 clones; roughly 89% are singletons and the top ten take around 40%. Patients at the Seattle site were enrolled during active infection and followed longitudinally.

The TCR was taken from a woman in her sixties with COVID-19, enrolled during active disease. Sequencing was done on a sample of peripheral blood. The rearrangement uses TRBV5-1 and TRBJ1-1, with D perhaps matching TRBD1 (5 bases). The CDR3 DNA is TGCGCCAGCGCGGAGGGGAGCATGAACACTGAAGCTTTCTTT. It translates to CASAEGSMNTEAFF.